This T cell receptor beta chain was sequenced during a study of type 1 regulatory T cells. Study as a whole: This in vitro CD4 product, T-allo10, is enriched for Tr1 cells and alloantigen-specific.

Regarding the study as a whole: Compared with non-type 1 regulatory T cells, type 1 regulatory T cells showed a more restricted TCR repertoire.

With 0 bases removed from V and 3 bases from J, the gap between germline ends came to 5 bases. Germline CDR1 and CDR2: GTSNPN and SVGIG (reference sequence). The CDR3 covers 12 residues. Worth noting for this clonotype: Its antigen is unknown.

TCRdb re-called the reads with MiXCR, one entry per CDR3 protein. The data show roughly 71,000 distinct CDR3 sequences, with about 20% seen just once and roughly 8% held by the top ten. Sequencing was done on a sample of cultured type 1 regulatory T (Tr1) cells, either the whole culture or a sorted fraction (not recorded which). The rearrangement uses TRBV30 and TRBJ2-5; D call uncertain. This TCR was recovered from a human donor in good health. The CDR3 region is CAWSVAEETQYF. DNA of the CDR3: TGTGCCTGGAGTGTGGCAGAAGAGACCCAGTACTTC.